Sequencing of this T cell receptor (beta chain) was carried out in a study of blood T cell repertoires in COVID-19. Profiling relied on immunoSEQ multiplex PCR, and the TCRdb table lists in-frame clones only, not all of them. This table holds roughly 380,000 clones, 75% to 90% found once. Trimming shortened V by 3 bases and J by 6 bases, and 6 bases separated the two germline ends. The CDR3 extends over 12 amino acids. CDR1 is SGDLS, CDR2 YYNGEE, per germline. The material sequenced was peripheral blood. The chain carries TRBV9 and TRBJ2-2, with D maybe TRBD2 (5 bases). The clonotype was recovered from a woman between 18 and 30 years old with acute or convalescent COVID-19. Here the CDR3 DNA reads TGTGCCAGCAGCGCGGGATCCGGGGAGCTGTTTTTT. Translated: CASSAGSGELFF.